Listed below are T cell receptor beta chains from one sample, sequenced in a study of regulatory T cells in long-lasting Graves disease. Via MiXCR, TCRdb re-called the multiplex PCR reads, giving one row per CDR3 protein. The table lists about 370,000 distinct CDR3 sequences, around a sixth of them singletons. The sequencing here drew on peripheral blood mononuclear cells (PBMCs), taken at new diagnosis, from a patient treated with antithyroid drugs. The receptors come from a female donor with Graves disease. Each CDR3 is given with its conserved first and last residue. Fields, in order: J gene, clone size, D gene, V gene, CDR3 protein, CDR3 DNA. D genes are given only for firm matches. The size field is filled for only some rows; it gives once, few, many or a size class.

>TRBJ2-1|many|TRBD2|TRBV2
CASRGIAGAYNEQFF
TGTGCCAGCAGGGGGATAGCGGGGGCTTACAATGAGCAGTTCTTC
>TRBJ2-3|.|TRBD1|TRBV10-2
CASSGQGWWDTQYF
TGCGCCAGCAGTGGACAGGGGTGGTGGGATACGCAGTATTTT
>TRBJ1-3|.|.|TRBV5-1
CASSLALGNTIYF
TGCGCCAGCAGCTTGGCACTTGGAAACACCATATATTTT
>TRBJ2-7|.|.|TRBV10-3
CASQQNTYEQYF
TGTGCCTCGCAACAAAACACCTACGAGCAGTACTTC
>TRBJ1-1|many|TRBD1|TRBV2
CASSGDRFSEAFF
TGTGCCAGCTCGGGGGACAGGTTCTCTGAAGCTTTCTTT
>TRBJ1-2|few|.|TRBV7-9
CASSLGWNYGYTF
TGTGCCAGCAGCTTAGGATGGAACTATGGCTACACCTTC
>TRBJ2-7|many|.|TRBV20-1
CSARVFPRDEQYF
TGCAGTGCTAGAGTCTTCCCACGGGACGAGCAGTACTTC
>TRBJ1-4|many|TRBD1|TRBV11-2
CASSLGGTGHEKLFF
TGTGCCAGCAGCTTAGGGGGGACAGGGCACGAAAAACTGTTTTTT
>TRBJ2-3|many|.|TRBV7-2
CASSLAGAIDTQYF
TGTGCCAGCAGCTTAGCGGGAGCAATAGATACGCAGTATTTT
>TRBJ2-5|many|.|TRBV7-2
CASSLESSQGETQYF
TGTGCCAGCAGCTTAGAGTCTAGCCAAGGGGAGACCCAGTACTTC
>TRBJ2-7|many|.|TRBV24-1
CATSDTTGSYEQYF
TGTGCCACCAGTGATACGACAGGCTCCTACGAGCAGTACTTC
>TRBJ1-5|many|.|TRBV12-3/TRBV12-4
CASSWGEAPQHF
TGTGCCAGCAGTTGGGGAGAGGCGCCCCAGCATTTT
>TRBJ1-1|many|.|TRBV2
CASAPAQGGTEAFF
TGTGCCAGCGCCCCCGCCCAGGGTGGCACTGAAGCTTTCTTT
>TRBJ2-1|.|TRBD2|TRBV28
CASRGGTSGQIEQFF
TGTGCCAGCAGGGGGGGGACTAGCGGTCAGATTGAGCAGTTCTTC
>TRBJ1-4|many|.|TRBV5-1
CASSPYGEKLFF
TGCGCCAGCAGCCCTTATGGGGAAAAACTGTTTTTT
>TRBJ2-7|.|.|TRBV29-1
CSVTGSIYEQYF
TGCAGCGTCACGGGTTCGATCTACGAGCAGTACTTC
>TRBJ1-1|many|.|TRBV6-5
CASSYSYGNTEAFF
TGTGCCAGCAGTTACTCGTACGGGAACACTGAAGCTTTCTTT
>TRBJ2-7|.|.|TRBV6-4
CVSSKGLNYEQYF
TGTGTCAGCAGCAAGGGACTGAACTACGAGCAGTACTTC
>TRBJ1-6|many|.|TRBV5-1
CASSLDDTYNSPLHF
TGCGCCAGCAGCTTGGATGACACTTATAATTCACCCCTCCACTTT
>TRBJ2-1|many|TRBD2|TRBV7-6
CASGVSGANEQFF
TGTGCCAGCGGAGTTAGCGGGGCCAATGAGCAGTTCTTC
>TRBJ1-2|many|.|TRBV3-1
CASSQGSRQPRLGYGYTF
TGTGCCAGCAGCCAAGGCTCCCGGCAGCCACGCTTAGGCTATGGCTACACCTTC
>TRBJ1-5|few|TRBD1|TRBV5-4
CASSVDRGVRQPQHF
TGTGCCAGCAGCGTGGACAGGGGGGTTCGACAGCCCCAGCATTTT